The 3 T cell receptor beta chains given below trace back to one sample, sequenced in a study of response to subunit inactivated influenza vaccine. MiXCR, run by TCRdb on the RT-PCR reads, gives a single entry per CDR3 protein. There are 500,000 to 550,000 distinct CDR3 sequences in the sample; approximately 7.3% occur only once, and about an eighth lies in the top ten. The source material was PBMCs from blood, sampled around 25 months after vaccination. Receptors originate from a man aged 45-69 years who received an inactivated influenza vaccine.

This clonotype has only a few counts. This chain joins TRBV19 and TRBJ2-5, with D perhaps assigned TRBD1 or TRBD2 (5 bases each). The V end lost 5 bases, the J end lost 5 bases, and 21 bases lay between the germline ends. The CDR3 consists of 16 residues. Germline V gene data show CDR1 as LNHDA and CDR2 as SQIVND (reference sequence). In DNA, the CDR3 is TGTGCCAGTAGTCCGTTGAGGGGACGGTCCGGTGAGACCCAGTACTTC. It yields the protein CASSPLRGRSGETQYF. The whole variable domain, filled in from reference TRBV19 and TRBJ2-5, reads DGGITQSPKYLFRKEGQNVTLSCEQNLNHDAMYWYRQDPGQGLRLIYYSQIVNDFQKGDIAEGYSVSREKKESFPLTVTSAQKNPTAFYLCASSPLRGRSGETQYFGPGTRLLVL.

This clonotype was picked up a small number of times. This sequence joins TRBV5-6 and TRBJ2-1; TRBD1 matches 11 bases. Germline CDR1 and CDR2: SGHDT and YYEEEE. V shed 2 bases and J 8 bases; nucleotides not matched to a gene: 6. The CDR3 runs 15 residues. The CDR3 protein is CASSFGTGGVDEQFF. CDR3 coding DNA: TGTGCCAGCAGCTTCGGGACAGGGGGAGTGGATGAGCAGTTCTTC.

The chain carries TRBV11-3 and TRBJ2-1; 9 nucleotides line up with TRBD1. The CDR3 contains 15 residues. The V gene's germline CDR1 is SGHNT and CDR2 YENEEA. V lost 1 base and J lost 5; bases outside the gene matches: 3. CDR3 protein: CASSLGQGGNNEQFF. The CDR3 DNA reads as TGTGCCAGCAGCTTAGGACAGGGGGGAAACAATGAGCAGTTCTTC.